The following is a T cell receptor (beta chain) sequence with its context. Sequenced by immunoSEQ multiplex PCR; TCRdb stores in-frame clones only, minus some. The sample carries 140,000 or so clones, about 90% recorded once. The sample belongs to a study of cytomegalovirus exposure and HLA in healthy donors. CDR3 size: 16 residues. Trimming cost V 2 bases and J 1 base, with 12 bases left between them. From germline, CDR1 is MRHNA and CDR2 SNTAGT. Sequenced input: PBMCs. This TCR was recovered from a woman aged 30 to 39 in good health and CMV-seropositive. The rearrangement links TRBV6-4 to TRBJ2-4, with D maybe TRBD2 (6 bases). The CDR3 reads CASSDPAGRAKNIQYF. CDR3 DNA: TGTGCCAGCAGTGACCCAGCAGGGAGGGCCAAAAACATTCAGTACTTC.